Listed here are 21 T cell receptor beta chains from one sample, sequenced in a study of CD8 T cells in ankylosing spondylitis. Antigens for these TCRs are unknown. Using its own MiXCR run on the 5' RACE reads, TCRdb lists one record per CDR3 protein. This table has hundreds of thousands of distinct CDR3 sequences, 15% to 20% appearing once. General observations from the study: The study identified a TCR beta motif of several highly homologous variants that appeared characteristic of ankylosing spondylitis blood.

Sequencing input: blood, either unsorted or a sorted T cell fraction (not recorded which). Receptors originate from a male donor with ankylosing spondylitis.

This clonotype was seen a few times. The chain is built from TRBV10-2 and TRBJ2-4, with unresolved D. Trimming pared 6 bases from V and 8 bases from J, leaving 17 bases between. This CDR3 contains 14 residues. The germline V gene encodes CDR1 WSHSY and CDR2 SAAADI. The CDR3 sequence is CASRVDPSKDIQYF. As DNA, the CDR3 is TGCGCCAGCAGAGTCGACCCGAGCAAGGACATTCAGTACTTC.

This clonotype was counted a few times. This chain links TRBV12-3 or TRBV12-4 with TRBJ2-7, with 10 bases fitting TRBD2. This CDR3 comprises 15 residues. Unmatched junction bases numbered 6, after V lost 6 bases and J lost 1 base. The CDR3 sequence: CASSRGLADSYEQYF. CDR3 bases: TGTGCCAGCAGCCGCGGACTAGCGGATTCCTACGAGCAGTACTTC.

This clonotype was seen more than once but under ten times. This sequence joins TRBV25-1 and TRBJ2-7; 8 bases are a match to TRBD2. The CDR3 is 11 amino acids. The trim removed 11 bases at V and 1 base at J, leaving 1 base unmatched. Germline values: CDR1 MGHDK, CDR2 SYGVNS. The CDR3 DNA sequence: TGTGCCCCGGGGGGGTCCTACGAGCAGTACTTC. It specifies CAPGGSYEQYF.

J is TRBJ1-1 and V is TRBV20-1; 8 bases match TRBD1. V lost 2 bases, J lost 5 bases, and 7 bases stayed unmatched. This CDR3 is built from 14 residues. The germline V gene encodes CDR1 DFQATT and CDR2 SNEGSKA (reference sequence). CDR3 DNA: TGCAGTGCTAGACTGCCACAGGGGGTAACTGAAGCTTTCTTT. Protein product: CSARLPQGVTEAFF.

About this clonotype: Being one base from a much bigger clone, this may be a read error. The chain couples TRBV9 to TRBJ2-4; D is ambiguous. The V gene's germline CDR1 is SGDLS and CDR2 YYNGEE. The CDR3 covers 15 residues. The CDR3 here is CASSADGLAKIIQYF. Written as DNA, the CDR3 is TGTGCCAGCAGCGCCGACGGTTTAGCCAAAATCATTCAGTACTTC.

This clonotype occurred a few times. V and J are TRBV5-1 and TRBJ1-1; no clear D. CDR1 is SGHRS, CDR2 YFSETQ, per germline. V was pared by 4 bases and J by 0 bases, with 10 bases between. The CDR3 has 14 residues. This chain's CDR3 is CASSLNKLNTEAFF. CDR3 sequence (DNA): TGCGCCAGCAGCCTGAACAAACTGAACACTGAAGCTTTCTTT.

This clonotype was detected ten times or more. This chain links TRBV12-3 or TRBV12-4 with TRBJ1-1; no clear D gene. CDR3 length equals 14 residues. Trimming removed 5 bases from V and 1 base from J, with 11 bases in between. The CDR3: CASSPRHGNTEAFF. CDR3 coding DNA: TGTGCCAGCAGTCCTCGGCACGGGAACACTGAAGCTTTCTTT.

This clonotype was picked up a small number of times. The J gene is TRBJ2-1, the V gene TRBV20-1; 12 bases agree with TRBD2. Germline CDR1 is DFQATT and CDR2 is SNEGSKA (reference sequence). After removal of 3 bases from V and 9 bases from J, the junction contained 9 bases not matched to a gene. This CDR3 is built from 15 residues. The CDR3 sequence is CSASPGTSGRREQFF. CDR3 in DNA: TGCAGTGCTAGCCCTGGGACTAGCGGGCGACGTGAGCAGTTCTTC.

The chain's CDR3 is CASSEWGTGTYEQYF. The CDR3 region has the DNA TGTGCCAGCAGTGAATGGGGGACAGGGACCTACGAGCAGTACTTC. This chain connects TRBV6-1 to TRBJ2-7; 9 bases agree with TRBD1. CDR1 and CDR2 (germline): MNHNS, SASEGT. Losses at the gene ends were 2 bases for V and 2 bases for J; bases not matched to a gene: 4. This CDR3 is 15 amino acids long.

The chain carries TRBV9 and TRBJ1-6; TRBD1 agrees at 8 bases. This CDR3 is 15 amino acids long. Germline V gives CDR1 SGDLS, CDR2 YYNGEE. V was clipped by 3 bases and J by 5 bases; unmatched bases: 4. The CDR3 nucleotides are TGTGCCAGCAGCGCGACAGGGGCCAATAATTCACCCCTCCACTTT. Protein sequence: CASSATGANNSPLHF.

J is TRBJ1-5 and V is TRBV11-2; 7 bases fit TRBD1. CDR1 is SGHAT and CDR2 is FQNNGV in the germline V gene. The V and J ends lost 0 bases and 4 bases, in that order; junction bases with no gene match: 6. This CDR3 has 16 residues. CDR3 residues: CASSLDLARGNQPQHF. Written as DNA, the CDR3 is TGTGCCAGCAGCTTAGATCTAGCCAGGGGGAATCAGCCCCAGCATTTT.

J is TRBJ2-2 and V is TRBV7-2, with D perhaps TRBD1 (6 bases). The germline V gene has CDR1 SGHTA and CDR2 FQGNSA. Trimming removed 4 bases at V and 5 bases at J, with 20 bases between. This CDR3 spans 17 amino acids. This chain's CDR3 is CASSSEARTVITGELFF. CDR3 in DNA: TGTGCCAGCAGCTCCGAGGCTAGGACAGTGATAACCGGGGAGCTGTTTTTT.

The CDR3 reads CASNLDRGQETQYF. The CDR3 DNA is TGTGCCAGCAACCTCGACAGGGGACAAGAGACCCAGTACTTC. V is TRBV2 and J is TRBJ2-5; 8 nucleotides match TRBD1. Germline loops: CDR1 SNHLY, CDR2 FYNNEI. This CDR3 spans 14 amino acids. V lost 7 bases, J lost 2 bases, and 6 bases stayed unmatched.

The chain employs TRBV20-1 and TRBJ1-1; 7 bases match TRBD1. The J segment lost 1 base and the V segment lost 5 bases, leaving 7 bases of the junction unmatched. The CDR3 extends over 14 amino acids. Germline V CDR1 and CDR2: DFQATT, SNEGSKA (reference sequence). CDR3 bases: TGCAGTGCTGAACAGGGACAGAAGAACACTGAAGCTTTCTTT. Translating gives CSAEQGQKNTEAFF.

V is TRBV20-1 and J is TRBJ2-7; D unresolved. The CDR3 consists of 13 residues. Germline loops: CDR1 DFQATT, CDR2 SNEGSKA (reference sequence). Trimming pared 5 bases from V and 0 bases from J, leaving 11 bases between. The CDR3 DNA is TGCAGTGCTCAGGACGGTTACTCCTACGAGCAGTACTTC. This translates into CSAQDGYSYEQYF.

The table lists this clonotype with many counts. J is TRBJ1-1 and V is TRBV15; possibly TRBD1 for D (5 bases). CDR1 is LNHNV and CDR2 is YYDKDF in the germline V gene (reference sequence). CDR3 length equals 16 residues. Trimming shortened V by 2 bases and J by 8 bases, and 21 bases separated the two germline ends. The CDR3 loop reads CATSRRDGSSADEAFF. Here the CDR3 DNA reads TGTGCCACCAGCAGACGGGACGGAAGTAGCGCGGACGAAGCTTTCTTT.

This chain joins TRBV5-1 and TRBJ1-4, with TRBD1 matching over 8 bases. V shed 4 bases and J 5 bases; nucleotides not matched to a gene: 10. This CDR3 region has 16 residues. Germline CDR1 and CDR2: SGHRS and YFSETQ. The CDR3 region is CASSPNRQGTNEKLFF. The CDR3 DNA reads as TGCGCCAGCAGCCCTAACCGACAGGGGACCAATGAAAAACTGTTTTTT.

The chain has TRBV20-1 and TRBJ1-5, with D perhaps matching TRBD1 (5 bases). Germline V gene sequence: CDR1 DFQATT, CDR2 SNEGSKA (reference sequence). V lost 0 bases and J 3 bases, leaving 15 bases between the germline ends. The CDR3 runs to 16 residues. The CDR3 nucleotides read TGCAGTGCTAGAGAGGCGGGACGGACACTCAATCAGCCCCAGCATTTT. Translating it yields CSAREAGRTLNQPQHF.

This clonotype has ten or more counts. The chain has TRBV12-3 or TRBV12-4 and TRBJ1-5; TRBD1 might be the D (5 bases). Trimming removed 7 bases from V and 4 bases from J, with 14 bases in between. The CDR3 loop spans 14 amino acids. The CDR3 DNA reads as TGTGCCAGCATCCAGACCGGGGGAAATCAGCCCCAGCATTTT. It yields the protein CASIQTGGNQPQHF.

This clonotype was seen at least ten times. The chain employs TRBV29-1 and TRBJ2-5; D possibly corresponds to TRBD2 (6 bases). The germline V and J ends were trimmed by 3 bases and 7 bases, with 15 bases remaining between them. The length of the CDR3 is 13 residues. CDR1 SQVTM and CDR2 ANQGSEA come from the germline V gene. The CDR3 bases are TGCAGCGTTGAGAGGAAGGAGGGCCGGACCCAGTACTTC. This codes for CSVERKEGRTQYF.

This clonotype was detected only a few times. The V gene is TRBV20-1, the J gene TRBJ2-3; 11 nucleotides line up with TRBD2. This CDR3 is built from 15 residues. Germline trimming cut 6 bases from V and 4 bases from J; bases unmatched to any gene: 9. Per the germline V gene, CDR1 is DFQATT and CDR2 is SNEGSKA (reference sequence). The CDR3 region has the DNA TGCAGTGCGGCCGTAGCGGGGGGGTACTCAGATACGCAGTATTTT. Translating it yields CSAAVAGGYSDTQYF.